A selection of T cell receptor beta chains follows, all from one sample in a study of yellow fever vaccine responses in identical twins. In TCRdb, the RT-PCR reads were re-called with MiXCR into one record per CDR3 protein. Of 30,000 to 40,000 distinct CDR3 sequences in the sample, more than 45% were seen once. This material consisted of T cells from blood (PBMCs), unsorted or a sorted subset (not recorded which), taken before or after yellow fever vaccination (not recorded which). The origin of the receptors is a woman under 30 who received the yellow fever vaccine. Each CDR3 is given with its conserved first and last residue. The order of the fields is D gene, V gene, J gene, clone size, CDR3 DNA, CDR3 protein. A D gene is named only where the DNA matches it firmly. Size is stated for part of the rows, as once, few or many counts, or as a class when the clone is expanded.

-,TRBV10-1,TRBJ2-4,once,TGCGCCAGCAGTCAGGGGGGACTGGCCAAAAACATTCAGTACTTC,CASSQGGLAKNIQYF
TRBD1,TRBV11-1,TRBJ2-1,-,TGTGCCAACACCCCTGACGGTCAGGGGGCGGGCAATGAGCAGTTCTTC,CANTPDGQGAGNEQFF
TRBD1,TRBV5-6,TRBJ1-2,-,TGTGCCAGCAGCTCACCGGGACAGACGGGATATGGCTACACCTTC,CASSSPGQTGYGYTF
TRBD1,TRBV25-1,TRBJ1-2,-,TGTGCCAGCAGAGGGACAGGGTATGGCTACACCTTC,CASRGTGYGYTF
-,TRBV18,TRBJ1-6,-,TGTGCCAGCTCACCAGGGATCGCTGCTAATTCACCCCTCCACTTT,CASSPGIAANSPLHF
-,TRBV11-1,TRBJ1-4,few,TGTGCCAGCAGCTCCTTACCCCACGAAAAACTGTTTTTT,CASSSLPHEKLFF
TRBD2,TRBV20-1,TRBJ2-7,once,TGCAGTGGCCAGATAGCGGGAGGGTTCTCCTACGAGCAGTACTTC,CSGQIAGGFSYEQYF
-,TRBV4-2,TRBJ1-6,-,TGTGCCAGCAGCCAAGATCCCCGGGACACCAATTCACCCCTCCACTTT,CASSQDPRDTNSPLHF
-,TRBV18,TRBJ2-3,-,TGTGCCAGCTCACGGGACATAGCAGATACGCAGTATTTT,CASSRDIADTQYF
-,TRBV12-3/TRBV12-4,TRBJ2-3,-,TGTGCCAGCAGTTACCGGGACAGCGGGGCAGATACGCAGTATTTT,CASSYRDSGADTQYF
TRBD2,TRBV11-3,TRBJ2-1,-,TGTGCCAGCAGCTTAGTAGGGACTAGCGGGAGGGCCAATGAGCAGTTCTTC,CASSLVGTSGRANEQFF
-,TRBV12-5,TRBJ2-7,-,TGTGCTAGTGGTTTGGTAGTTCCTAGTCGCTACGAGCAGTACTTC,CASGLVVPSRYEQYF
TRBD2,TRBV18,TRBJ2-3,-,TGTGCCAGCTCACCACCTAGCGGGGCCACAGATACGCAGTATTTT,CASSPPSGATDTQYF
-,TRBV11-2,TRBJ2-1,-,TGTGCCAGCAGCTTCTTGTGGAGCTCCTACAATGAGCAGTTCTTC,CASSFLWSSYNEQFF
TRBD2,TRBV4-2,TRBJ2-3,-,TGTGCCAGCAGCCAGGATTGGACTAGCGGCACAGATACGCAGTATTTT,CASSQDWTSGTDTQYF
-,TRBV7-7,TRBJ2-2,-,TGTGCCAGCAGCCTGGGGCAGGGGATCGGGGAGCTGTTTTTT,CASSLGQGIGELFF
-,TRBV20-1,TRBJ2-5,-,TGCAGTGCTAACGGCCTCTACCAAGAGACCCAGTACTTC,CSANGLYQETQYF
-,TRBV11-1,TRBJ2-7,-,TGTGCCAGCAGCTCCGTTCCCCGGGACACCGCCTACGAGCAGTACTTC,CASSSVPRDTAYEQYF
-,TRBV7-2,TRBJ1-6,-,TGTGCCAGCAGCTTATCGACCCTAGTCGCGTCACCCCTCCACTTT,CASSLSTLVASPLHF
TRBD1,TRBV11-2,TRBJ2-3,-,TGTGCCAGCAGCTTGGGGACAGGCCCCTTGGATACGCAGTATTTT,CASSLGTGPLDTQYF
TRBD1,TRBV11-2,TRBJ1-6,-,TGTGCCAGCAGCTTACGAAGGGACAGGGGGGCCCATAATTCACCCCTCCACTTT,CASSLRRDRGAHNSPLHF
-,TRBV28,TRBJ2-3,-,TGTGCCAGCAGCACTTCATACGCGCAGTATTTT,CASSTSYAQYF
TRBD1,TRBV11-1,TRBJ1-1,-,TGTGCCAGCAGCTTATGGTCGACAGGGGAAGCTTTCTTT,CASSLWSTGEAFF
-,TRBV20-1,TRBJ2-5,-,TGCAGTGCTAGTGGTCAGGAAGAGACCCAGTACTTC,CSASGQEETQYF
-,TRBV5-1,TRBJ2-1,-,TGCGCCAGCAGCTTGAAAGTTAATGAGCAGTTCTTC,CASSLKVNEQFF
TRBD1,TRBV5-1,TRBJ2-7,-,TGCGCCAGCAGGCGAGCGTCAGGGGGCGGGGAGCAGTACTTC,CASRRASGGGEQYF
-,TRBV20-1,TRBJ1-3,few,TGCAGTGCTTGGCAGCATGCGGAAGGAAACACCATATATTTT,CSAWQHAEGNTIYF
-,TRBV29-1,TRBJ2-1,-,TGCAGCGTTATATCGGGGGGCCCCAATGAGCAGTTCTTC,CSVISGGPNEQFF
-,TRBV18,TRBJ1-4,-,TGTGCCAGCTCGCAGACACCGAGAAATGAAAAACTGTTTTTT,CASSQTPRNEKLFF
-,TRBV4-2,TRBJ2-2,few,TGTGCCAGCAGCCAGGGGCAGGGTCGAACCGGGGAGCTGTTTTTT,CASSQGQGRTGELFF
-,TRBV3-1,TRBJ2-7,-,TGTGCCAGCAGCCAAGAAGTCGGGGGCTCCACCTACGAGCAGTACTTC,CASSQEVGGSTYEQYF
-,TRBV29-1,TRBJ2-1,-,TGCAGCGTCCGCGCGGCAGGCTACAATGAGCAGTTCTTC,CSVRAAGYNEQFF
TRBD2,TRBV19,TRBJ2-7,few,TGTGCCAGTAGGGGACTAGCGGACGCCTACGAGCAGTACTTC,CASRGLADAYEQYF
TRBD2,TRBV25-1,TRBJ2-5,-,TGTGCCAGCAAGGCTAGCGGGGGGAATCAAGAGACCCAGTACTTC,CASKASGGNQETQYF